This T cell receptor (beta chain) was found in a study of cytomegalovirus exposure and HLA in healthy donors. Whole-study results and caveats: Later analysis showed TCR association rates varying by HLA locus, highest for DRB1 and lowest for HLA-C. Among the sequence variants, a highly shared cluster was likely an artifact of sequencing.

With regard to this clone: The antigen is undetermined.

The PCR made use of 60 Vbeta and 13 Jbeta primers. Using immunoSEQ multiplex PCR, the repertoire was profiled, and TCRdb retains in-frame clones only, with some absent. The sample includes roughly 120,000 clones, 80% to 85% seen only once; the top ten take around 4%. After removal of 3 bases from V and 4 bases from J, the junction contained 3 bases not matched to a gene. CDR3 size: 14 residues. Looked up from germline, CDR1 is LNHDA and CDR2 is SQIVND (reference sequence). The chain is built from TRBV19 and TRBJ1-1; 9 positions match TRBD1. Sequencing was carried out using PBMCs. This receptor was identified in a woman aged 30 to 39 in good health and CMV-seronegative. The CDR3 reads CASSMTGGSTEAFF. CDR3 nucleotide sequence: TGTGCCAGTAGTATGACAGGGGGATCCACTGAAGCTTTCTTT.